This T cell receptor beta chain came from a study of molecular identifiers for immune sequencing clone quantification. Study-level findings and limits: In naive cells, under 1% of molecules belonged to clones above 20 RNA copies, against over 99% in effector cells.

From the PCR reads, TCRdb called clonotypes with MiXCR, one entry per CDR3 protein. The sample has some 590,000 distinct CDR3 sequences, about 25% seen once. This clonotype was seen ten or more times. The target antigen is unknown. Germline trimming cut 2 bases from V and 4 bases from J; bases unmatched to any gene: 14. This CDR3 contains 18 residues. The receptor was isolated from a human donor in good health. Some libraries in this study had Jurkat cell RNA spiked in. The V call is TRBV12-3 or TRBV12-4, the J call TRBJ2-5; 9 bases match TRBD1. Source material: naive CD8+ T cells from blood, with Jurkat cell RNA spiked in. The subset here: FACS-sorted CD8+CD4-CCR7+CD45RA+ naive T cells. CDR3 in amino acids: CASSLIGTGKGLAETQYF. For the CDR3, the DNA is TGTGCCAGCAGTTTAATCGGGACAGGGAAGGGGCTAGCAGAGACCCAGTACTTC.